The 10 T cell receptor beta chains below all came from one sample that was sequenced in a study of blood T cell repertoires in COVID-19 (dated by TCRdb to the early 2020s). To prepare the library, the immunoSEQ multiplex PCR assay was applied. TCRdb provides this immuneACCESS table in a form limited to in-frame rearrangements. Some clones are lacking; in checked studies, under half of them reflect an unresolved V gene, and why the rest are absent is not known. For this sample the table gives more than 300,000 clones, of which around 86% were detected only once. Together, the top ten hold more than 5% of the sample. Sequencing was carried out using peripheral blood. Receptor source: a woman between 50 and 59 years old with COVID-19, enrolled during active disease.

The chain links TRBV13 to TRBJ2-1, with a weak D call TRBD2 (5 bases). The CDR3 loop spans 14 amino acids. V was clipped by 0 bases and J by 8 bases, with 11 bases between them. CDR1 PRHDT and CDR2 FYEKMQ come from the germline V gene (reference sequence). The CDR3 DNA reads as TGTGCCAGCAGCTTAGGGGGCCAACTAGATGAGCAGTTCTTC. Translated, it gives CASSLGGQLDEQFF.

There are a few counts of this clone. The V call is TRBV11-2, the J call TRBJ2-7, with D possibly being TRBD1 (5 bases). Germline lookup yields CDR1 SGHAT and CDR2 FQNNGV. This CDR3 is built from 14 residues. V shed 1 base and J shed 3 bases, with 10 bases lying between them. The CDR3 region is CASSLVRQYYEQYF. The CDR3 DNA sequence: TGTGCCAGCAGCTTAGTGAGACAGTACTACGAGCAGTACTTC.

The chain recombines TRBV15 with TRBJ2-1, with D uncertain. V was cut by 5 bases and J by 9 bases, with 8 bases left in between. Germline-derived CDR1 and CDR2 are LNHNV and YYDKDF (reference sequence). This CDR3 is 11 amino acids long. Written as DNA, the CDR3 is TGTGCCACCAGCCTAGAACTTGAGCAGTTCTTC. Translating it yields CATSLELEQFF.

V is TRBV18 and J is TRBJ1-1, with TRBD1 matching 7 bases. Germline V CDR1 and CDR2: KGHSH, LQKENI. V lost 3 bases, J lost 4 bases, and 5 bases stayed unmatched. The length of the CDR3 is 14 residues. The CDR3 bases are TGTGCCAGCTCACCCCAGGGGGTCGTCACTGAAGCTTTCTTT. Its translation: CASSPQGVVTEAFF.

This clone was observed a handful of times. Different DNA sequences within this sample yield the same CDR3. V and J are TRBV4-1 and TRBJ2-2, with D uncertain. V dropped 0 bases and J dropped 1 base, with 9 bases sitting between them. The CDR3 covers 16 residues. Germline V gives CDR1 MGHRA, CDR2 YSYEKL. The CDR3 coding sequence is TGCGCCAGCAGCCAAGATCCTGGCAGGAACACCGGGGAGCTGTTTTTT. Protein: CASSQDPGRNTGELFF.

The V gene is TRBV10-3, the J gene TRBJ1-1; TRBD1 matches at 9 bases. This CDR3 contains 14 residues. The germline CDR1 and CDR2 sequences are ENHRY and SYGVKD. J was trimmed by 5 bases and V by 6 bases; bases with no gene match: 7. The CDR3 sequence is CAISLGQGVTEAFF. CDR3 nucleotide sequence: TGTGCCATCAGCCTGGGACAGGGTGTTACTGAAGCTTTCTTT.

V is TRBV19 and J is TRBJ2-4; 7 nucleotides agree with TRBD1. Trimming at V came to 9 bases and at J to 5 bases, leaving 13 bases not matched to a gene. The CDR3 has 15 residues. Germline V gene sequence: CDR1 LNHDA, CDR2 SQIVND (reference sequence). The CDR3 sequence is CASGRDRSPQNIQYF. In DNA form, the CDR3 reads TGTGCCAGCGGCCGGGACAGAAGTCCCCAAAACATTCAGTACTTC.

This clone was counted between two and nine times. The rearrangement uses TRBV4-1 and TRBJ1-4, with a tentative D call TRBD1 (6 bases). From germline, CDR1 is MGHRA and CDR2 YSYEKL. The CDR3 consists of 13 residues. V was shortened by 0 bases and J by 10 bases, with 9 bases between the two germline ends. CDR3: CASSQERTAKLFF. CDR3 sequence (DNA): TGCGCCAGCAGCCAAGAACGGACAGCAAAACTGTTTTTT.

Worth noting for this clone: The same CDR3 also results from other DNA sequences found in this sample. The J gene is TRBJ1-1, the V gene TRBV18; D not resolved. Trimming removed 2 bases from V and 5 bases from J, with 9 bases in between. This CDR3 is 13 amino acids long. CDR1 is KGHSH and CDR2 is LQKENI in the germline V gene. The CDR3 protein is CASSPGGRTEAFF. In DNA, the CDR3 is TGTGCCAGCTCACCAGGAGGACGGACTGAAGCTTTCTTT.

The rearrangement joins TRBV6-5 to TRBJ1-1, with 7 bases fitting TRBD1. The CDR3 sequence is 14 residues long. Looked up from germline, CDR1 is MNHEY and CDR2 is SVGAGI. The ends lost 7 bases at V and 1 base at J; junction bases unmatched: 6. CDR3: CASTKTGRNTEAFF. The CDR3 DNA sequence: TGTGCCAGCACCAAGACAGGGAGGAACACTGAAGCTTTCTTT.